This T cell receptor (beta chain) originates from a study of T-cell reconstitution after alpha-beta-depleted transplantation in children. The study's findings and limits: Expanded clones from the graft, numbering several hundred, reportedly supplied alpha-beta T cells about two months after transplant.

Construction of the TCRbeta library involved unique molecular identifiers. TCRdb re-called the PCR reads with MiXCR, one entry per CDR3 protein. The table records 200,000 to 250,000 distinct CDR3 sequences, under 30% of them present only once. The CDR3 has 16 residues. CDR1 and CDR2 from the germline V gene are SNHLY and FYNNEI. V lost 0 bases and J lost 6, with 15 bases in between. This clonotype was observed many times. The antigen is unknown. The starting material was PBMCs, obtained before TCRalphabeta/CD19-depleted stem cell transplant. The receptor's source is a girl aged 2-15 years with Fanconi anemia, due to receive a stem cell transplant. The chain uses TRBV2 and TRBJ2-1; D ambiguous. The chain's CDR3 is CASSEADLVYSNEQFF. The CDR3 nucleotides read TGTGCCAGCAGTGAAGCGGATCTAGTCTACAGCAATGAGCAGTTCTTC.